This TCR beta chain was captured in a study of blood T cell repertoires in COVID-19. Across the study: Sites in the United States, Italy and Spain provided acute and convalescent COVID-19 samples. PBMCs, B-cell-depleted T cells, or T cells were the source of the cDNA or gDNA that made up the material.

The germline CDR1 and CDR2 sequences are KGHSH and LQKENI. The CDR3 has 16 residues. Trimming cost V 2 bases and J 0 bases, with 10 bases left between them. Authors' data handling: Nucleated cell counts were estimated from reference gene primer amplification. Assay: immunoSEQ multiplex PCR; the TCRdb copy retains only in-frame clones and omits some. Clone size and the V and J calls come from that table; the DNA yielded D and trimming. Here the sample spans more than 95,000 clones, approximately 80% being singletons. The source of this sequence is a man aged 70-80 years with acute or convalescent COVID-19. V and J are TRBV18 and TRBJ1-4; D ambiguous. Input material: peripheral blood. CDR3 nucleotide sequence: TGTGCCAGCTCACCAGGGCCTGTCGCAACTAATGAAAAACTGTTTTTT. It yields the protein CASSPGPVATNEKLFF.